Presented here are 13 T cell receptor beta chains from one specimen sequenced in a study of CD8+ T cells in alopecia areata. Treatment reported: oral pan-JAK inhibitor, 5-10 mg twice daily. RNA extraction was followed by reverse transcription into cDNA, which acted as the sequencing template. Assay used: immunoSEQ multiplex PCR; TCRdb lists only in-frame clones, some missing. The table lists roughly 100,000 clones, about nine tenths of them singletons, with 11% in the top ten. The sample consisted of CD8+ T cells sorted from blood, taken at approximately week 30, from a patient treated with tofacitinib. The receptors shown here come from a human donor with alopecia areata.

The chain links TRBV29-1 to TRBJ2-3; D is undetermined. This CDR3 has 13 residues. V was trimmed by 4 bases and J by 2 bases, leaving 10 bases between them. CDR1 is SQVTM and CDR2 is ANQGSEA in the germline V gene. The CDR3 is CSVASENTDTQYF. CDR3 DNA: TGCAGCGTTGCGTCAGAAAACACAGATACGCAGTATTTT.

This clone has just a few counts. This same CDR3 is encoded by further DNA sequences in the sample. The genes are TRBV5-1 and TRBJ2-7, with TRBD2 matching over 9 bases. This CDR3 is built from 14 residues. The J segment lost 6 bases and the V segment lost 4 bases, leaving 8 bases of the junction unmatched. Germline CDR1 is SGHRS and CDR2 is YFSETQ. The chain's CDR3 is CASSPSGRSSEQYF. CDR3 DNA: TGCGCCAGCAGCCCCAGCGGGAGGTCATCCGAGCAGTACTTC.

The chain links TRBV10-3 to TRBJ1-2; D is unresolved. The CDR3 runs to 16 residues. The V end lost 3 bases, the J end lost 0 bases, and 14 bases lay between the germline ends. In germline, CDR1 is ENHRY, CDR2 SYGVKD. The CDR3 is CAISDLGSQPNYGYTF. DNA of the CDR3: TGTGCCATCAGTGACCTCGGGAGTCAACCTAACTATGGCTACACCTTC.

The chain joins TRBV7-9 to TRBJ2-7, with TRBD2 as a possible D gene (5 bases). Trimming cost V 3 bases and J 0 bases, with 6 bases left between them. The germline CDR1 and CDR2 sequences are SEHNR and FQNEAQ (reference sequence). The CDR3 has 13 residues. The DNA for the CDR3 is TGTGCCAGCAGCTTCGGGATCTCCTACGAGCAGTACTTC. Translating gives CASSFGISYEQYF.

The V and J genes are TRBV30 and TRBJ2-7; 7 positions agree with TRBD1. The V gene's germline CDR1 is GTSNPN and CDR2 SVGIG (reference sequence). CDR3 length: 14 residues. CDR3 loop: CAQSPRDSSYEQYF. The CDR3 bases are TGTGCGCAGAGTCCCCGGGACAGCTCCTACGAGCAGTACTTC.

The chain is built from TRBV7-9 and TRBJ1-4, with 7 bases that match TRBD1. Trimming removed 5 bases from V and 5 bases from J; junction bases left unmatched: 17. The CDR3 is made up of 18 amino acids. Germline CDR1 and CDR2: SEHNR and FQNEAQ (reference sequence). In nucleotides, the CDR3 is TGTGCCAGCAGCCCCCCGGGAGGGGGCTTTGATTCGAATGAAAAACTGTTTTTT. Amino acids: CASSPPGGGFDSNEKLFF.

Only a few counts were recorded for this clone. This rearrangement joins TRBV29-1 to TRBJ2-1; a possible D gene is TRBD2 (6 bases). CDR3 length: 13 amino acids. Germline loops: CDR1 SQVTM, CDR2 ANQGSEA. V gave up 6 bases and J gave up 3 bases, with 12 bases separating them. The CDR3 reads CSVVGGNYNEQFF. For the CDR3, the DNA is TGCAGCGTGGTCGGGGGAAACTACAATGAGCAGTTCTTC.

This clone was seen only a few times. V and J are TRBV6-6 and TRBJ2-3, with D tentatively TRBD1 (6 bases). The CDR3 is 16 amino acids. Trimming took off 6 bases at V and 2 bases at J, with 18 bases between the two ends. The V gene's germline CDR1 is MNHNY and CDR2 SVGAGI (reference sequence). CDR3 in amino acids: CASSLTGTQFTDTQYF. In DNA, the CDR3 is TGTGCCAGCAGCCTAACCGGGACACAATTCACAGATACGCAGTATTTT.

The gene calls are TRBV5-4 and TRBJ2-1; D remains ambiguous. Trimming cost V 6 bases and J 6 bases, with 7 bases left between them. CDR1 SGHNT and CDR2 YYREEE come from the germline V gene (reference sequence). This CDR3 is 11 amino acids long. The CDR3 DNA reads as TGTGCCAGCACCATAGGCAATGAGCAGTTCTTC. Translation: CASTIGNEQFF. Full variable domain (outside the CDR3, taken from reference TRBV5-4 and TRBJ2-1): ETGVTQSPTHLIKTRGQQVTLRCSSQSGHNTVSWYQQALGQGPQFIFQYYREEENGRGNFPPRFSGLQFPNYSSELNVNALELDDSALYLCASTIGNEQFFGPGTRLTVL.

V usage is TRBV7-9 and J usage is TRBJ2-7; the D is unclear. CDR1 is SEHNR, CDR2 FQNEAQ, per germline (reference sequence). The CDR3 has 11 amino acids. V lost 5 bases to trimming and J lost 1 base, with 3 bases between them. CDR3 residues: CASSASYEQYF. In DNA, the CDR3 is TGTGCCAGCAGCGCTTCCTACGAGCAGTACTTC. Complete variable domain (other parts from reference TRBV7-9 and TRBJ2-7): DTGVSQNPRHKITKRGQNVTFRCDPISEHNRLYWYRQTLGQGPEFLTYFQNEAQLEKSRLLSDRFSAERPKGSFSTLEIQRTEQGDSAMYLCASSASYEQYFGPGTRLTVT.

This chain's CDR3 is CAISPQGAYEQYF. Here the CDR3 DNA reads TGTGCCATCAGCCCTCAGGGGGCCTACGAGCAGTACTTC. The rearrangement uses TRBV10-3 and TRBJ2-7, with TRBD1 matching over 7 bases. CDR1 and CDR2 from the germline V gene are ENHRY and SYGVKD. The CDR3 loop spans 13 amino acids. V was pared by 6 bases and J by 2 bases, with 4 bases of the junction left unmatched.

V is TRBV27 and J is TRBJ2-1; perhaps TRBD2 as D (5 bases). The CDR3 runs 14 residues. The V end lost 7 bases, the J end lost 2 bases, and 12 bases lay between the germline ends. Germline V gene lookup returns CDR1 MNHEY and CDR2 SMNVEV (reference sequence). The CDR3 region is CASIAGGTYNEQFF. The CDR3 DNA reads TGTGCCAGCATCGCGGGTGGAACCTACAATGAGCAGTTCTTC.

The chain has TRBV27 and TRBJ1-5; D is possibly TRBD1 (6 bases). V was trimmed by 9 bases and J by 7 bases, leaving 19 bases between them. Germline CDR1 is MNHEY and CDR2 is SMNVEV (reference sequence). This CDR3 has 14 residues. CDR3 sequence: CASRGGGKSQPQHF. CDR3 DNA: TGTGCCAGTCGCGGGGGCGGGAAATCACAGCCCCAGCATTTT.